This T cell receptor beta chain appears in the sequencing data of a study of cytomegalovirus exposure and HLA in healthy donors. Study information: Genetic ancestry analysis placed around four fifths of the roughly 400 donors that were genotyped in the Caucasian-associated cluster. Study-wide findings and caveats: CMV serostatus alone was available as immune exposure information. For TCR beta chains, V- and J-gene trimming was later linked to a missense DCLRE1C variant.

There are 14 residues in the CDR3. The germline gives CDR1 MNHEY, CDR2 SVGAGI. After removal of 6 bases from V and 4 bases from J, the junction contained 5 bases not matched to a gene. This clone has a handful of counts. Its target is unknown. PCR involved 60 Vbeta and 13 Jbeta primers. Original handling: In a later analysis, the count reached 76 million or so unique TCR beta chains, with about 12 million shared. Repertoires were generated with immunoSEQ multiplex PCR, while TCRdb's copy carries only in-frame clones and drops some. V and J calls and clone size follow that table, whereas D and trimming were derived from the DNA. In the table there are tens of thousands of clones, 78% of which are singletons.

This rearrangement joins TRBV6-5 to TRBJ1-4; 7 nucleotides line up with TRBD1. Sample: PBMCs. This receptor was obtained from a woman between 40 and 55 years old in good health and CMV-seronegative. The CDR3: CASSRQGGNEKLFF. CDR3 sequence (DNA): TGTGCCAGCAGCCGACAGGGAGGTAATGAAAAACTGTTTTTT.